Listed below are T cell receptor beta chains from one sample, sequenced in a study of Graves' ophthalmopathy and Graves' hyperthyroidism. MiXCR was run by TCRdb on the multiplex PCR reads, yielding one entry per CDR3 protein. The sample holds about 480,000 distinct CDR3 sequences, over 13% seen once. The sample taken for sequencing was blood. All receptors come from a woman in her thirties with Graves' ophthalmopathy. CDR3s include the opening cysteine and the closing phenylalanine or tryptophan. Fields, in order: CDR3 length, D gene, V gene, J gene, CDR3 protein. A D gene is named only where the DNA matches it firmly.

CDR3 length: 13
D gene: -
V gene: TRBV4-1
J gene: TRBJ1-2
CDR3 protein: CASSQTGLSGYTF

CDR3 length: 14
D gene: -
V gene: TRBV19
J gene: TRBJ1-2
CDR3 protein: CASSMLAWDYGYTF

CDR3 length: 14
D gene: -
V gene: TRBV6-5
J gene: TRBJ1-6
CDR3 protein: CASRLQRTNSPLHF

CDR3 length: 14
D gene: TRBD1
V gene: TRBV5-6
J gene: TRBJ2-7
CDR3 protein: CASSAGTASGQQYF

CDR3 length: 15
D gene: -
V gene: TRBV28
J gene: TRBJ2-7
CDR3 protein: CASSQVLGYSYEQYF

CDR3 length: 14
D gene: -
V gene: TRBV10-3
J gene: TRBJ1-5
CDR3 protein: CAISGAGENQPQHF

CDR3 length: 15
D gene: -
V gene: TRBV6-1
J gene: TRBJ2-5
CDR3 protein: CASRGSDLGQETQYF

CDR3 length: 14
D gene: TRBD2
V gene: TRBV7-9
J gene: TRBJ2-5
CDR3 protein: CASSLREGRGTQYF

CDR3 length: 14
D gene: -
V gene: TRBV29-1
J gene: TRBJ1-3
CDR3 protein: CSVRGQGLGNTIYF

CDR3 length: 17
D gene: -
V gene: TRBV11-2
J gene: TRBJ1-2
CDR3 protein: CASSPTITGPTNYGYTF

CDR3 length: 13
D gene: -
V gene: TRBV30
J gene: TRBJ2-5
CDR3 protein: CAWKGDNKETQYF

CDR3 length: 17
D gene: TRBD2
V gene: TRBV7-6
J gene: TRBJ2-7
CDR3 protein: CASSPFVRGRVPYEQYF

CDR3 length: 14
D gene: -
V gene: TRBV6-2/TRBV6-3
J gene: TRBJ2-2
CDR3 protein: CASRSGRNTGELFF

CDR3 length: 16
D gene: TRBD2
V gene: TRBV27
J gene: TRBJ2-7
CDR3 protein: CASSSLTSGVGYEQYF

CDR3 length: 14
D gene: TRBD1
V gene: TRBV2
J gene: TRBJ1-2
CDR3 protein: CASSETGTDYGYTF

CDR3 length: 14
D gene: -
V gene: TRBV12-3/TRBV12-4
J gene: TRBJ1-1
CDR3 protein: CASRPLDRNTEAFF

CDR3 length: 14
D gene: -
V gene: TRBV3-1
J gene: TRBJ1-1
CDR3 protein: CASSPRLVRSPAFF

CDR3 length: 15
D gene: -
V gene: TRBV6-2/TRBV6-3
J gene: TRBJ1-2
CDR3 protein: CASSYTGTPIYGYTF

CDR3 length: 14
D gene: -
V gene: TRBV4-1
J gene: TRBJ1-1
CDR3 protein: CASSQEGQGTEAFF

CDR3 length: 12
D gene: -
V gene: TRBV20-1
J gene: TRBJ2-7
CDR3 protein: CSASRVFHEQYF

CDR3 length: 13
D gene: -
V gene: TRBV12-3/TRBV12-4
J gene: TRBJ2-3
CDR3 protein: CASRRVLGDTQYF

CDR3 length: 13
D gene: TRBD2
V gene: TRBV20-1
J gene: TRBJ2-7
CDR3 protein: CSATWTSEYEQYF

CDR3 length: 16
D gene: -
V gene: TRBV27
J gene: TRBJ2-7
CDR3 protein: CASSFSLVDPMKEQYF

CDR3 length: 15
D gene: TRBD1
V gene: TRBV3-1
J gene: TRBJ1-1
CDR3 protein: CASSYGTGPATEAFF

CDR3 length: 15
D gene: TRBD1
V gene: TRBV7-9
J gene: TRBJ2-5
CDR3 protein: CASSRQGGFGETQYF

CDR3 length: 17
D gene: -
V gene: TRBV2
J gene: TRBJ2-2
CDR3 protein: CASSEALGRVNTGELFF

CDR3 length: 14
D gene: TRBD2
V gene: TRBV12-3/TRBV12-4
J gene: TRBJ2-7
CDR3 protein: CASSWGGEWDEQYF

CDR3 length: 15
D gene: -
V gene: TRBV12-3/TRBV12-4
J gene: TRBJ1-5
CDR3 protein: CASSLALASTQPQHF

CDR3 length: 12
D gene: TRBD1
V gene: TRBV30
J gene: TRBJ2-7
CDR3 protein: CGGQVGSYEQYF

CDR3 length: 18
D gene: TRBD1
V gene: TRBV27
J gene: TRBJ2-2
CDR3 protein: CASSFHGGGTGFTGELFF

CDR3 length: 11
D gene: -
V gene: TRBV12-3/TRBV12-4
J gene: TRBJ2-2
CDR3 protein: CASNDGGELFF

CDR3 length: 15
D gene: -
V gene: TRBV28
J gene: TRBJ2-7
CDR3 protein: CASSFHSRSAYEQYF

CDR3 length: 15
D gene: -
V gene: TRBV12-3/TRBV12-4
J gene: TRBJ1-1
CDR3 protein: CASSFSIGQNTEAFF

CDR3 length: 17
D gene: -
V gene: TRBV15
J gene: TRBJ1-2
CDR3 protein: CATSSLPVRGHHYGYTF

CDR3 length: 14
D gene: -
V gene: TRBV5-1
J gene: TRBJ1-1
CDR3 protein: CASSRPGSNTEAFF

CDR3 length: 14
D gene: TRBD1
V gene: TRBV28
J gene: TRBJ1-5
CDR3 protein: CASKGGQFHQPQHF